Shown below are 13 T cell receptor beta chains from a single sample sequenced in a study of T cells expressing NK-cell markers. TCRdb re-called the 5' RACE reads; one entry per CDR3 protein, DNA not given. This table holds roughly 450,000 distinct CDR3 sequences. Sequencing was performed on blood T cells: a sorted CD56 or NKG2C T cell subset, CD4+ or CD8+ T cells, or bulk PBMC T cells (not recorded which). These receptors came from a woman in her 50s in good health.

The chain employs TRBV12-3 or TRBV12-4 and TRBJ1-5; the D call of TRBD1 rests on TCRdb alone, since no DNA is present to check it. The CDR3 sequence is 13 residues long. The CDR3 sequence: CASSTGTGMPQHF.

The chain recombines TRBV20-1 with TRBJ2-4. This CDR3 spans 16 amino acids. Germline CDR1 DFQATT, CDR2 SNEGSKA (reference sequence). This CDR3 reads CSARDHGTSGKNIQYF.

The genes are TRBV7-3 and TRBJ2-1. The CDR3 extends over 14 amino acids. Germline V gene data show CDR1 as SGHTA and CDR2 as FQGTGA. This CDR3 reads CASSLSGFYNEQFF.

The chain recombines TRBV10-3 with TRBJ2-1; TCRdb indicates TRBD1, and absent DNA this call remains unverified. Germline-derived CDR1 and CDR2 are ENHRY and SYGVKD. The CDR3 covers 13 residues. The CDR3: CAIRQTGGGEQFF.

This chain joins TRBV12-3 or TRBV12-4 and TRBJ2-1; TCRdb indicates TRBD2, and absent DNA this call remains unverified. The length of the CDR3 is 19 residues. CDR3 loop: CASSELRTSGQIFSNEQFF.

The V and J genes are TRBV6-5 and TRBJ2-7; TCRdb's D gene call, TRBD2, goes unchecked for lack of DNA. Germline V gene lookup returns CDR1 MNHEY and CDR2 SVGAGI. The CDR3 has 14 residues. The CDR3 sequence is CASSKAGGGHEQYF.

The chain carries TRBV4-1 and TRBJ1-1; TCRdb outputs TRBD1, but without DNA this stays unchecked. From germline, CDR1 is MGHRA and CDR2 YSYEKL. The CDR3 totals 16 residues. The CDR3 is CASSQNPGQGNTEAFF.

V usage is TRBV19 and J usage is TRBJ1-5; without DNA, the TCRdb call of TRBD1 cannot be checked. From germline, CDR1 is LNHDA and CDR2 SQIVND (reference sequence). CDR3 length: 12 amino acids. This chain's CDR3 is CASSLSRGPQHF.

The chain carries TRBV6-6 and TRBJ2-3; TCRdb returns TRBD1, unconfirmable since there is no DNA. Germline assignment: CDR1 MNHNY and CDR2 SVGAGI (reference sequence). This CDR3 has 15 residues. CDR3 region: CASGAWGSPPDTQYF.

The chain is built from TRBV12-3 or TRBV12-4 and TRBJ1-5; TCRdb designates TRBD1, a call that cannot be tested without DNA. The CDR3 sequence is 15 residues long. The CDR3: CASSTDRDRNQPQHF.

This CDR3 reads CASGRRTGNEQFF. This sequence joins TRBV12-5 and TRBJ2-1. This CDR3 comprises 13 residues. From germline, CDR1 is LGHNT and CDR2 FRNRAP. Combining the CDR3 with reference TRBV12-5 and TRBJ2-1 gives the whole variable domain DARVTQTPRHKVTEMGQEVTMRCQPILGHNTVFWYRQTMMQGLELLAYFRNRAPLDDSGMPKDRFSAEMPDATLATLKIQPSEPRDSAVYFCASGRRTGNEQFFGPGTRLTVL.

The chain links TRBV29-1 to TRBJ2-2. The CDR3 is 12 residues long. Germline CDR1 reads SQVTM; CDR2 reads ANQGSEA. CDR3: CSVRPRTGELFF.

The rearrangement uses TRBV2 and TRBJ1-5; TCRdb names TRBD1, which stays unverified in the absence of DNA. Germline assignment: CDR1 SNHLY and CDR2 FYNNEI. The CDR3 is 15 amino acids. The CDR3 region is CASSEDRGPNQPQHF.